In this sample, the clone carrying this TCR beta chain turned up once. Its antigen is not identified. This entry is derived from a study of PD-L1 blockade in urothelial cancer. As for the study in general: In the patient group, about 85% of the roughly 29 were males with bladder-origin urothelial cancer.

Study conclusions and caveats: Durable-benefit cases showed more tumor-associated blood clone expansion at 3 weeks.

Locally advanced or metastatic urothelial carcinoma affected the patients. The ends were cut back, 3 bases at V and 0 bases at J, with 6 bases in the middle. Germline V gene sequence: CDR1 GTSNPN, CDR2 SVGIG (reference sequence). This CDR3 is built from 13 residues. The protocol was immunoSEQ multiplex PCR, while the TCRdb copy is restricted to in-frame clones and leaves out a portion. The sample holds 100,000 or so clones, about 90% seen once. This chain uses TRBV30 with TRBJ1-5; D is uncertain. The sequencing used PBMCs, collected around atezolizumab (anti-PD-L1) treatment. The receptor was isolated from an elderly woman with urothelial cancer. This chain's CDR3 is CAWRASSNQPQHF. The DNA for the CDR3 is TGTGCCTGGAGGGCAAGTAGCAATCAGCCCCAGCATTTT.